This T cell receptor (beta chain) appears in the sequencing data of a study of shared clonotypes between healthy human individuals. Study-wide background: Per-donor plates numbered three CD4 naive, three CD4 memory, two CD8 naive and one CD8 memory. Study observations and caveats: The four-donor shared clonotypes exceeded non-shared clonotypes in generation probability, with non-shared ones scoring lower. Donor scarcity curtailed the genetic and exposure-history diversity represented herein.

A note on this clone: Its target is not known.

Only Caucasian adults living in Nashville, Tennessee served as donors. TCRdb's table, derived via immunoSEQ multiplex PCR, lists solely in-frame clones and lacks some. The profile shows about 79,000 clones, 60% to 65% of them singletons. This sequence was found in a man aged 25 to 40 in good health. The sequenced material came from memory CD8+ T cells sorted from blood. Sample subset: CD45RO+ cells pooled with CCR7-negative TemRA cells.

Here the CDR3 reads CASSLNRMNTEAFF. The CDR3 DNA reads TGTGCCAGCAGCTTAAACCGCATGAACACTGAAGCTTTCTTT. The rearrangement links TRBV11-2 to TRBJ1-1; D not certain. V was shortened by 2 bases and J by 0 bases, with 7 bases between the two germline ends. CDR3 size: 14 residues. CDR1 and CDR2 from the germline V gene are SGHAT and FQNNGV.